Shown below are 14 T cell receptor beta chains from a single sample sequenced in a study of CD4+ T cells in melanoma. Some clones are missing from TCRdb's copy, which holds only in-frame ones; the method was immunoSEQ multiplex PCR. Of about 140,000 clones in the sample, about nine tenths are singletons; the top ten hold about 1.6%. The source is a human donor with melanoma.

The chain links TRBV6-5 to TRBJ1-5; D perhaps matches TRBD1 (5 bases). Germline CDR1 is MNHEY and CDR2 is SVGAGI. V was cut by 2 bases and J by 5 bases, with 13 bases left in between. The CDR3 length is 15 residues. This CDR3 is CASSYAPGKDQPQHF. The CDR3 DNA follows: TGTGCCAGCAGTTACGCCCCAGGGAAGGATCAGCCCCAGCATTTT.

The chain couples TRBV6-5 to TRBJ2-3; TRBD1 or TRBD2 may be the D gene (5 bases each). Between the trimmed V and J ends, which lost 6 bases and 1 base, there was a span of 8 bases. The CDR3 runs 13 residues. Looked up from germline, CDR1 is MNHEY and CDR2 is SVGAGI. The CDR3 reads CASRRDRTDTQYF. The CDR3 DNA reads as TGTGCCAGCAGGAGGGACCGCACAGATACGCAGTATTTT.

The genes are TRBV7-8 and TRBJ2-7; D may be TRBD1 (6 bases). Per germline, CDR1 SGHVS and CDR2 FQNEAQ. V lost 4 bases, J lost 2 bases, and 18 bases lay in between. CDR3 length: 16 residues. The CDR3: CASSSGNLQGTYEQYF. The CDR3, as DNA: TGTGCCAGCAGCTCCGGAAACCTACAGGGAACCTACGAGCAGTACTTC. The variable domain in full, completed from reference TRBV7-8 and TRBJ2-7, reads GAGVSQSPRYKVAKRGQDVALRCDPISGHVSLFWYQQALGQGPEFLTYFQNEAQLDKSGLPSDRFFAERPEGSVSTLKIQRTQQEDSAVYLCASSSGNLQGTYEQYFGPGTRLTVT.

V and J are TRBV5-1 and TRBJ2-5, with D maybe TRBD1 (5 bases). CDR3 size: 13 residues. Trimming left V 0 bases short and J 4 bases short, with 7 bases between. From germline, CDR1 is SGHRS and CDR2 YFSETQ. CDR3 region: CASSLGQLETQYF. In DNA, the CDR3 is TGCGCCAGCAGCTTGGGACAGTTAGAGACCCAGTACTTC.

The CDR3 sequence: CASSLGSHNEQFF. The DNA for the CDR3 is TGCGCCAGCAGCTTGGGGTCCCACAATGAGCAGTTCTTC. V is TRBV5-1 and J is TRBJ2-1; D not resolved. The CDR3 totals 13 residues. The ends were cut back, 0 bases at V and 5 bases at J, with 6 bases in the middle. Per germline, CDR1 SGHRS and CDR2 YFSETQ.

The gene calls are TRBV6-5 and TRBJ2-5; tentatively, D is TRBD2 (6 bases). The germline CDR1 and CDR2 sequences are MNHEY and SVGAGI. V lost 0 bases to trimming and J lost 4 bases, with 12 bases between them. The CDR3 loop spans 15 amino acids. The CDR3 loop is CASSYSPTGVETQYF. The CDR3 DNA reads as TGTGCCAGCAGTTACTCGCCTACGGGGGTAGAGACCCAGTACTTC.

This chain connects TRBV7-6 to TRBJ1-5; D not certain. CDR1 and CDR2 from the germline V gene are SGHVS and FNYEAQ. V lost 1 base and J 9 bases, leaving 10 bases between the germline ends. The CDR3 is 13 amino acids. This CDR3 reads CASSLERDRPQHF. The CDR3 bases are TGTGCCAGCAGCTTAGAGAGAGACCGGCCCCAGCATTTT.

The rearrangement uses TRBV5-1 and TRBJ1-1; possibly TRBD1 for D (6 bases). V was pared by 6 bases and J by 0 bases, with 15 bases between. The CDR3 runs to 15 residues. Germline CDR1 and CDR2: SGHRS and YFSETQ. The CDR3 nucleotides are TGCGCCAGCAAACAGGGAGGGGGAATGAACACTGAAGCTTTCTTT. This gives the protein CASKQGGGMNTEAFF.

The rearrangement joins TRBV11-3 to TRBJ2-5; 11 bases align to TRBD2. The CDR3 is 15 residues long. Germline-derived CDR1 and CDR2 are SGHNT and YENEEA. V lost 4 bases, J lost 8 bases, and 9 bases stayed unmatched. The CDR3 spells CASSWDSSGGRTQYF. The CDR3 DNA follows: TGTGCCAGCAGCTGGGACTCTAGCGGGGGGAGAACCCAGTACTTC.

The chain links TRBV5-1 to TRBJ1-1, with a possible D match to TRBD1 (6 bases). The V gene's germline CDR1 is SGHRS and CDR2 YFSETQ. The CDR3 sequence is 14 residues long. The V end lost 1 base, the J end lost 4 bases, and 11 bases lay between the germline ends. The CDR3 nucleotides are TGCGCCAGCAGCTTGATCACGGGGGCCACTGAAGCTTTCTTT. Protein product: CASSLITGATEAFF.

This chain connects TRBV18 to TRBJ2-3, with D maybe TRBD2 (5 bases). The germline V and J ends were trimmed by 2 bases and 5 bases, with 14 bases remaining between them. The CDR3 length is 15 residues. Germline CDR1 and CDR2: KGHSH and LQKENI. CDR3: CASSPTVGVEDTQYF. CDR3 nucleotides: TGTGCCAGCTCACCAACGGTCGGGGTTGAAGATACGCAGTATTTT.

This rearrangement joins TRBV30 to TRBJ2-7; 7 bases agree with TRBD2. After removal of 0 bases from V and 3 bases from J, the junction contained 8 bases not matched to a gene. The germline V gene has CDR1 GTSNPN and CDR2 SVGIG (reference sequence). The CDR3 has 15 residues. The CDR3 nucleotides read TGTGCCTGGAGTGTATTGGGAGGGAATGACTACGAGCAGTACTTC. Protein: CAWSVLGGNDYEQYF.

The chain carries TRBV5-1 and TRBJ2-2; 7 nucleotides line up with TRBD1. This CDR3 is built from 16 residues. Germline V CDR1 and CDR2: SGHRS, YFSETQ. The V and J ends lost 4 bases and 2 bases, in that order; junction bases with no gene match: 8. The CDR3 DNA reads as TGCGCCAGCAGCGCCGAGGCAGGGGGTAACACCGGGGAGCTGTTTTTT. It translates to CASSAEAGGNTGELFF.

The J gene is TRBJ1-1, the V gene TRBV14; D is ambiguous. The V gene lost 0 bases and the J gene lost 0 bases, with 11 bases spanning the gap. This CDR3 has 16 residues. The germline V gene has CDR1 SGHDN and CDR2 FVKESK. Here the CDR3 reads CASSQDRGSLNTEAFF. The CDR3 bases are TGTGCCAGCAGCCAAGACAGAGGCAGCCTGAACACTGAAGCTTTCTTT.